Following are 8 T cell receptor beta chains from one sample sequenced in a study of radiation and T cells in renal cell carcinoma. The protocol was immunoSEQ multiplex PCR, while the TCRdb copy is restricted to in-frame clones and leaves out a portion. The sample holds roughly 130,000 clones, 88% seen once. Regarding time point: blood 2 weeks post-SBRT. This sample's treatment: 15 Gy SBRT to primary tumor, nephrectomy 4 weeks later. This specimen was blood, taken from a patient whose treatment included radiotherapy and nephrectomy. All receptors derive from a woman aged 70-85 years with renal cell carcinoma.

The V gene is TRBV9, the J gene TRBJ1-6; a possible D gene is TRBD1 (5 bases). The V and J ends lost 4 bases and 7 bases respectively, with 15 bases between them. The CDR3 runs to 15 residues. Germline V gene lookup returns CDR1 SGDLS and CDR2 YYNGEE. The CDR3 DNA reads TGTGCCAGCAGCCTGTCGGGACGCACAAATTCACCCCTCCACTTT. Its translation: CASSLSGRTNSPLHF.

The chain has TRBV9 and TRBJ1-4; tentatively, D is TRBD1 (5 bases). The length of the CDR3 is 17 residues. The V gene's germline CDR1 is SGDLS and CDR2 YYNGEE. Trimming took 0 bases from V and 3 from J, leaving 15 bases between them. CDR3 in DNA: TGTGCCAGCAGCGTAGACCCACCAGGAGGGGCTAATGAAAAACTGTTTTTT. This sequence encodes CASSVDPPGGANEKLFF.

CDR3 region: CASSIVPGTGYYGYTF. CDR3 DNA sequence: TGTGCCAGTAGTATAGTTCCCGGGACAGGGTACTATGGCTACACCTTC. J is TRBJ1-2 and V is TRBV19, with 9 bases matching TRBD1. In germline, CDR1 is LNHDA, CDR2 SQIVND (reference sequence). V was clipped by 1 base and J by 3 bases; unmatched bases: 6. CDR3 size: 16 residues.

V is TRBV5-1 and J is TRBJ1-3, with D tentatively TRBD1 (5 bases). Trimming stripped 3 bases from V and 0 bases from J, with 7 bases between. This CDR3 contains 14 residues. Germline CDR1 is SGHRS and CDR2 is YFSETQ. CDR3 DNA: TGCGCCAGCAGCTACCAGGGCTCTGGAAACACCATATATTTT. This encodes CASSYQGSGNTIYF. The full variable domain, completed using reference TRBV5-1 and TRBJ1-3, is KAGVTQTPRYLIKTRGQQVTLSCSPISGHRSVSWYQQTPGQGLQFLFEYFSETQRNKGNFPGRFSGRQFSNSRSEMNVSTLELGDSALYLCASSYQGSGNTIYFGEGSWLTVV.

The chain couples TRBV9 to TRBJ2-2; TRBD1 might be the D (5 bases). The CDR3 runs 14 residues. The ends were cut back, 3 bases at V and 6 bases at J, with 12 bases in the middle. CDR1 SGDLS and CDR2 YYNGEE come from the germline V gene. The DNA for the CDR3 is TGTGCCAGCAGCGCCAGAACAGGCCCCGGGGAGCTGTTTTTT. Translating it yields CASSARTGPGELFF.

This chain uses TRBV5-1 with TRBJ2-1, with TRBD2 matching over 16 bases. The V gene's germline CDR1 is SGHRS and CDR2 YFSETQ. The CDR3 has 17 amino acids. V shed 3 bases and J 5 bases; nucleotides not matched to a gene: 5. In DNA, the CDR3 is TGCGCCAGCAGCTGGGGACTAGCGGGGGGGTCCCACAATGAGCAGTTCTTC. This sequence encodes CASSWGLAGGSHNEQFF.

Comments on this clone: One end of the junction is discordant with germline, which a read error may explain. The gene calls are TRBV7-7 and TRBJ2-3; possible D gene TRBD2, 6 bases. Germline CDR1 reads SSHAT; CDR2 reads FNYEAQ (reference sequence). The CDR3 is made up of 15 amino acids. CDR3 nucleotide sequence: TGTGCTAGCAGCGCTGGATTGGGGGGAACAGATACGCAGTATTTT. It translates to CASSAGLGGTDTQYF.

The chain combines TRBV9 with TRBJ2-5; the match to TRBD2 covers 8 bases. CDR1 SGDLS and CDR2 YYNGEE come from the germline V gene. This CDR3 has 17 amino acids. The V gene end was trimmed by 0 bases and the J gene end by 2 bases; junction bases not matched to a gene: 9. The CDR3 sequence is CASSVAPSSGIQETQYF. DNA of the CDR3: TGTGCCAGCAGCGTAGCCCCCAGTAGCGGGATACAAGAGACCCAGTACTTC.